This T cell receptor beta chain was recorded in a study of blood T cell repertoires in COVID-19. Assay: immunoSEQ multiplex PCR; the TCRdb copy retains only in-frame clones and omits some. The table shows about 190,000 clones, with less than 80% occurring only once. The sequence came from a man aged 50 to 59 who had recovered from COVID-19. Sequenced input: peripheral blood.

The CDR3 DNA is TGTGCCATCAGTGGGGACAGGTACACCGGGGAGCTGTTTTTT. Residues: CAISGDRYTGELFF. The chain is built from TRBV10-3 and TRBJ2-2, with 8 bases aligning to TRBD1. Losses at the gene ends were 4 bases for V and 3 bases for J; bases not matched to a gene: 1. This CDR3 region has 14 residues. The V gene's germline CDR1 is ENHRY and CDR2 SYGVKD.